Listed below are T cell receptor beta chains from one sample, sequenced in a study of cytomegalovirus exposure and HLA in healthy donors. Measured with immunoSEQ multiplex PCR; TCRdb has only the in-frame clones, and not every one. This table has tens of thousands of clones, around 80% appearing once. The sample taken for sequencing was PBMCs. All receptors come from a man between 50 and 59 years old in good health and CMV-seronegative. The CDR3 runs from the conserved cysteine through the conserved F or W. D genes are given only for firm matches. Clone size, where shown, is once, few, many, or a class for clones that have expanded.

v_gene: TRBV5-1; j_gene: TRBJ2-3; abundance: .; d_gene: TRBD1; CDR3nt: TGCGCCAGCAGCTTGGAAGGGGGCGGCACAGATACGCAGTATTTT; CDR3aa: CASSLEGGGTDTQYF
v_gene: TRBV5-1; j_gene: TRBJ2-2; abundance: .; d_gene: TRBD1; CDR3nt: TGCGCCAGCAGCTTCCGGGGACAGGGTATGGCCGGGGAGCTGTTTTTT; CDR3aa: CASSFRGQGMAGELFF
v_gene: TRBV7-6; j_gene: TRBJ2-7; abundance: .; d_gene: .; CDR3nt: TGTGCCAGCAGCCCAAACTGGGGCGGTGGCCTCGAGCAGTACTTC; CDR3aa: CASSPNWGGGLEQYF
v_gene: TRBV18; j_gene: TRBJ2-7; abundance: once; d_gene: TRBD2; CDR3nt: TGTGCCAGCTCACCTACTAGCGGGAACTCCTACGAGCAGTACTTC; CDR3aa: CASSPTSGNSYEQYF
v_gene: TRBV6-5; j_gene: TRBJ2-2; abundance: .; d_gene: .; CDR3nt: TGTGCCAGCAGTTACTCAGGACAGAGGGGAAGCGGGGAGCTGTTTTTT; CDR3aa: CASSYSGQRGSGELFF
v_gene: TRBV4-1; j_gene: TRBJ2-5; abundance: few; d_gene: .; CDR3nt: TGCGCCAGCAGCCCACAGGGTCAAGAGACCCAGTACTTC; CDR3aa: CASSPQGQETQYF
v_gene: TRBV6-5; j_gene: TRBJ1-4; abundance: medium-sized; d_gene: .; CDR3nt: TGTGCCAGCAGTTACTCGCTGTACAGCACAAATGAAAAACTGTTTTTT; CDR3aa: CASSYSLYSTNEKLFF
v_gene: TRBV7-9; j_gene: TRBJ2-1; abundance: .; d_gene: .; CDR3nt: TGTGCCAGCAGCTTAGGCGGAGGGGAGTTCTTC; CDR3aa: CASSLGGGEFF
v_gene: TRBV6-5; j_gene: TRBJ1-4; abundance: few; d_gene: TRBD1; CDR3nt: TGTGCCAGCAGTTACGAAGGGACAGCGAACCTCGTGAAACTGTTTTTT; CDR3aa: CASSYEGTANLVKLFF
v_gene: TRBV28; j_gene: TRBJ1-2; abundance: .; d_gene: TRBD1; CDR3nt: TGTGCCAGCAGTTCACTCCCAGGGGGCTATGGCTACACCTTC; CDR3aa: CASSSLPGGYGYTF
v_gene: TRBV5-8; j_gene: TRBJ1-2; abundance: .; d_gene: .; CDR3nt: TGTGCCAGCAGCCCCTCGACAGGAAGCTATGGCTACACCTTC; CDR3aa: CASSPSTGSYGYTF
v_gene: TRBV19; j_gene: TRBJ1-5; abundance: .; d_gene: TRBD1; CDR3nt: TGTGCCAGTAGAAGACAGGGGGACAATCAGCCCCAGCATTTT; CDR3aa: CASRRQGDNQPQHF
v_gene: TRBV27; j_gene: TRBJ2-3; abundance: .; d_gene: .; CDR3nt: TGTGCCAGCAGCCCAGGGACTGCCACACGTTGGGATACGCAGTATTTT; CDR3aa: CASSPGTATRWDTQYF
v_gene: TRBV19; j_gene: TRBJ2-7; abundance: .; d_gene: TRBD1; CDR3nt: TGTGCCAGTAGTCCGAGGACAGGGGGCTACGAGCAGTACTTC; CDR3aa: CASSPRTGGYEQYF
v_gene: TRBV9; j_gene: TRBJ2-5; abundance: .; d_gene: .; CDR3nt: TGTGCCAGCGGAGGGGGGGCCTGGGAGACCCAGTACTTC; CDR3aa: CASGGGAWETQYF
v_gene: TRBV7-9; j_gene: TRBJ2-7; abundance: .; d_gene: .; CDR3nt: TGTGCCAGCAGCTTTTCGTCCTACGAGCAGTACTTC; CDR3aa: CASSFSSYEQYF
v_gene: TRBV5-6; j_gene: TRBJ2-3; abundance: .; d_gene: TRBD2; CDR3nt: TGTGCCAGCAGCTTGAACTGGGGGGGGGTAGATACGCAGTATTTT; CDR3aa: CASSLNWGGVDTQYF
v_gene: TRBV15; j_gene: TRBJ2-5; abundance: .; d_gene: TRBD1; CDR3nt: TGTGCCACCAGCCGAGGCCCCTTCTCCGCGCCGGGACAGGGATATCAAGAGACCCAGTACTTC; CDR3aa: CATSRGPFSAPGQGYQETQYF
v_gene: TRBV5-5; j_gene: TRBJ2-6; abundance: few; d_gene: TRBD1; CDR3nt: TGTGCCAGCAGCTTCCGGGTCGACAGGGGGCAGGATGGGGCCAACGTCCTGACTTTC; CDR3aa: CASSFRVDRGQDGANVLTF
v_gene: TRBV9; j_gene: TRBJ1-3; abundance: .; d_gene: .; CDR3nt: TGTGCCAGCAGCGTAGGTCCCCGTGGGGCACCTGATGATTTT; CDR3aa: CASSVGPRGAPDDF
v_gene: TRBV19; j_gene: TRBJ1-2; abundance: .; d_gene: .; CDR3nt: TGTGCCAGTAGTATAGCCCTAGGGGCAGCTAACTATGGCTACACCTTC; CDR3aa: CASSIALGAANYGYTF
v_gene: TRBV7-6; j_gene: TRBJ1-3; abundance: .; d_gene: TRBD1; CDR3nt: TGTGCCAGCAGCTTAGCTGGGACAGGGGTAGAAAACACCATATATTTT; CDR3aa: CASSLAGTGVENTIYF
v_gene: TRBV6-5; j_gene: TRBJ1-1; abundance: .; d_gene: .; CDR3nt: TGTGCCACGGGGACACCGATGAACACTGAAGCTTTCTTT; CDR3aa: CATGTPMNTEAFF
v_gene: TRBV5-1; j_gene: TRBJ2-5; abundance: .; d_gene: .; CDR3nt: TGCGCCAGCAGCTTGACAGGGCTAAACCAAGAGACCCAGTACTTC; CDR3aa: CASSLTGLNQETQYF
v_gene: TRBV5-6; j_gene: TRBJ2-7; abundance: .; d_gene: TRBD1; CDR3nt: TGTGCCAGCAGCTTGGCCGGAGGGACAGGGGAATACGAGCAGTACTTC; CDR3aa: CASSLAGGTGEYEQYF
v_gene: TRBV7-9; j_gene: TRBJ2-3; abundance: .; d_gene: .; CDR3nt: TGTGCCAGCAGCGCCGGTCGCGGAGGCACAGATACGCAGTATTTT; CDR3aa: CASSAGRGGTDTQYF